This section outlines one TCR beta chain sequence together with its context. The data were obtained in a study of cytomegalovirus exposure and HLA in healthy donors. With 60 Vbeta and 13 Jbeta primers, the PCR was carried out. Clones were read by immunoSEQ multiplex PCR, and TCRdb kept only the in-frame ones, dropping some. In the table there are tens of thousands of clones, approximately 82% of which are singletons. Germline lookup yields CDR1 SGHRS and CDR2 YFSETQ. The length of the CDR3 is 15 residues. With 0 bases clipped from V and 3 bases from J, the junction kept 0 bases outside the gene matches.

The chain recombines TRBV5-1 with TRBJ2-1; 10 nucleotides agree with TRBD2. The sample was PBMCs. The origin of this receptor is an older man in good health and CMV-seropositive. CDR3 sequence reads: CASSLGLAGYNEQFF. The CDR3 coding sequence is TGCGCCAGCAGCTTGGGACTAGCGGGCTACAATGAGCAGTTCTTC.